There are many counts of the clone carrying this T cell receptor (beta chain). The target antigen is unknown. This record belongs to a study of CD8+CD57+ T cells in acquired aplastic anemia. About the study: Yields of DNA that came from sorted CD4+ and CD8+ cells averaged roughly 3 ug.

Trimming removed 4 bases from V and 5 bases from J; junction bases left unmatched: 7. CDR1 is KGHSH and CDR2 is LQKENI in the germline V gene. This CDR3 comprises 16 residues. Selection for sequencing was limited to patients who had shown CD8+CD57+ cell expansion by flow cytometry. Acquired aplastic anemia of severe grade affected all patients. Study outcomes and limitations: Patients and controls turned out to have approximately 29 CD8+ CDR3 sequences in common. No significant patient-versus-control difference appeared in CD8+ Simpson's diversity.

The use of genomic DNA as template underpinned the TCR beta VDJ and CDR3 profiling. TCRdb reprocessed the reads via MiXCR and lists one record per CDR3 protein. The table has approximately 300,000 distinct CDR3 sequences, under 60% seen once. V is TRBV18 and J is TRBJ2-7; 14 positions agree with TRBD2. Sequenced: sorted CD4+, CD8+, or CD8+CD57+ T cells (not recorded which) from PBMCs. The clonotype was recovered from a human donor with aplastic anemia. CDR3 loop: CASSHRETSGGDEQYF. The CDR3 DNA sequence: TGTGCCAGCTCACACAGGGAGACTAGCGGGGGGGACGAGCAGTACTTC.